Each of the 6 T cell receptor beta chains below was sequenced from the same sample in a study of neurological immune-mediated disorders. TCRdb processed the 5' RACE reads anew with MiXCR; each CDR3 protein has one entry. Here the sample spans more than 100,000 distinct CDR3 sequences, under 14% being singletons. Time point: longitudinal time-point 3. Sequencing used PBMCs. These TCRs come from a female donor with HTLV-1-associated myelopathy (HAM/TSP).

This clonotype has at least ten counts. This chain connects TRBV2 to TRBJ2-7; 8 nucleotides align to TRBD1. V trimming: 5 bases; J trimming: 6 bases; junction bases outside the gene matches: 6. The CDR3 contains 13 residues. The germline V gene has CDR1 SNHLY and CDR2 FYNNEI. This CDR3 is CASSRQGAGEQYF. The CDR3, as DNA: TGTGCCAGCAGTCGGCAGGGGGCAGGCGAGCAGTACTTC.

The genes are TRBV5-6 and TRBJ2-5, with D possibly being TRBD2 (5 bases). V was pared by 4 bases and J by 7 bases, with 11 bases between. Germline CDR1 reads SGHDT; CDR2 reads YYEEEE. The CDR3 contains 12 residues. The CDR3 DNA reads as TGTGCCAGCAGCCAAGGAGAGGGGACCCAGTACTTC. Protein: CASSQGEGTQYF.

The chain is built from TRBV20-1 and TRBJ2-7, with D perhaps given as TRBD1 or TRBD2 (5 bases each). The CDR3 runs to 12 residues. Germline loops: CDR1 DFQATT, CDR2 SNEGSKA (reference sequence). Trimming left V 2 bases short and J 5 bases short, with 10 bases between. CDR3 coding DNA: TGCAGTGCTAGAATTGAGGGGAACGAGCAGTACTTC. Protein: CSARIEGNEQYF.

The chain has TRBV3-1 and TRBJ2-7; maybe TRBD1 (5 bases). V shed 4 bases and J shed 3 bases, with 13 bases lying between them. The CDR3 sequence is 14 residues long. The V gene's germline CDR1 is LGHDT and CDR2 YNNKEL (reference sequence). CDR3 sequence reads: CASSRIDSSYEQYF. CDR3 sequence (DNA): TGTGCCAGCAGCCGGATAGACAGCAGCTACGAGCAGTACTTC.

A remark on this clonotype: A read error is possible here, since a much larger clone lies one base away. The chain joins TRBV7-9 to TRBJ2-2; tentative D call: TRBD1 (6 bases). The CDR3 runs 11 residues. Germline lookup yields CDR1 SEHNR and CDR2 FQNEAQ (reference sequence). In DNA, the CDR3 is TGTGCCAGCAGGGCCGAGGGGGAGCCGTTTTTT. It translates to CASRAEGEPFF.

At least ten counts were recorded for this clonotype. The rearrangement links TRBV5-1 to TRBJ1-1; D unclear. CDR1 is SGHRS and CDR2 is YFSETQ in the germline V gene. This CDR3 region has 13 residues. Between the trimmed V and J ends, which lost 0 bases and 11 bases, there was a span of 14 bases. The CDR3 here is CASSLGREETAFF. The CDR3 coding sequence is TGCGCCAGCAGCTTGGGAAGGGAGGAGACTGCTTTCTTT. Variable domain in full (rest from reference TRBV5-1 and TRBJ1-1): KAGVTQTPRYLIKTRGQQVTLSCSPISGHRSVSWYQQTPGQGLQFLFEYFSETQRNKGNFPGRFSGRQFSNSRSEMNVSTLELGDSALYLCASSLGREETAFFGQGTRLTVV.